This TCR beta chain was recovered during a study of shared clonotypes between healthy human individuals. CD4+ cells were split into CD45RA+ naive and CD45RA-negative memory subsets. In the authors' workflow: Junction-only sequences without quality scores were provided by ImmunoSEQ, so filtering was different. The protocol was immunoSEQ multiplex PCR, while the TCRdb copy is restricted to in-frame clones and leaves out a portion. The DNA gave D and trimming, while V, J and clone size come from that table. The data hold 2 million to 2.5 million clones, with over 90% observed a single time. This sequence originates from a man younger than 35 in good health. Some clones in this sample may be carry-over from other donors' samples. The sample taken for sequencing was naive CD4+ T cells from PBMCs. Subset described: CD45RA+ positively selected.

CDR3 region: CASSFGQVEAYEQYF. CDR3 coding DNA: TGCGCCAGCAGCTTCGGACAGGTAGAGGCCTACGAGCAGTACTTC. The chain has TRBV5-1 and TRBJ2-7, with 7 bases aligning to TRBD1. Germline values: CDR1 SGHRS, CDR2 YFSETQ. With 2 bases clipped from V and 2 bases from J, the junction kept 7 bases outside the gene matches. This CDR3 has 15 residues.